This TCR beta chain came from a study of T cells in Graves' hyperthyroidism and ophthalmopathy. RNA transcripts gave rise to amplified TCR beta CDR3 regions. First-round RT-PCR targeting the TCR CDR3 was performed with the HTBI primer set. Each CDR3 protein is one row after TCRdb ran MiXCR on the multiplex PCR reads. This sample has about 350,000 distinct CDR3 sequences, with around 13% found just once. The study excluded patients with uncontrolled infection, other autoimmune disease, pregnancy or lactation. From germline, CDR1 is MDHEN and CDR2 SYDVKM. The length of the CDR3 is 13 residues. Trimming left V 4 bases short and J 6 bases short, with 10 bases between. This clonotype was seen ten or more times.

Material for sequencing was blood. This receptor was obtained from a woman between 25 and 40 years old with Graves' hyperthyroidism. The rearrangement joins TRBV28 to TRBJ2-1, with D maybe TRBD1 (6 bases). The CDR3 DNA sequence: TGTGCCAGCAGTTGGGGGCGCCGCAATGAGCAGTTCTTC. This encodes CASSWGRRNEQFF.